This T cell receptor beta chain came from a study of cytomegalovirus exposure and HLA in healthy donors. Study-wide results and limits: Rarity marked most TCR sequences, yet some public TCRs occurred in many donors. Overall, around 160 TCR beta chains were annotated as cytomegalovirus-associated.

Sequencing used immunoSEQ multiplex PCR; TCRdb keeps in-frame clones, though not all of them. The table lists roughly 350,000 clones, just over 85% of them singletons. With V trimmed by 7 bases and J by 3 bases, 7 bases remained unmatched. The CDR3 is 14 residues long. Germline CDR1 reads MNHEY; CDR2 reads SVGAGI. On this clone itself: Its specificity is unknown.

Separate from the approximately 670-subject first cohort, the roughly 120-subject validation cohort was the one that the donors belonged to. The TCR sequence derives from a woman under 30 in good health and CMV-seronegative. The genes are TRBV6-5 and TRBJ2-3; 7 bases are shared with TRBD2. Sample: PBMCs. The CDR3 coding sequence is TGTGCCAGCAATCTCGGCGGGAGTACAGATACGCAGTATTTT. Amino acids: CASNLGGSTDTQYF.